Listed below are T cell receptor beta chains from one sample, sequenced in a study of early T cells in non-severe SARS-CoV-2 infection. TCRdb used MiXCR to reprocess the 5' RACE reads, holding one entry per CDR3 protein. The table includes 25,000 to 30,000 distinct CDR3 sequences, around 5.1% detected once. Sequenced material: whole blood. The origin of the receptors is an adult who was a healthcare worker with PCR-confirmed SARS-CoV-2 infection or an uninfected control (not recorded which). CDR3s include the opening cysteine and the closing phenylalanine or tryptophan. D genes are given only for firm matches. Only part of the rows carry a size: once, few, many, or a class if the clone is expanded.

CDR3: CASRNGGQGGNTIYF; DNA: TGCGCCAGCAGGAATGGAGGCCAGGGGGGAAACACCATATATTTT; J: TRBJ1-3; size: few; V: TRBV10-2; D: .
CDR3: CASSFGLASSGELFF; DNA: TGCGCCAGCAGCTTTGGACTAGCGAGTTCCGGGGAGCTGTTTTTT; J: TRBJ2-2; size: many; V: TRBV5-1; D: TRBD2
CDR3: CASSLDRGWRETQYF; DNA: TGTGCCAGCAGTTTAGACCGGGGTTGGAGGGAGACCCAGTACTTC; J: TRBJ2-5; size: many; V: TRBV27; D: .
CDR3: CASSLSASYNEQFF; DNA: TGTGCCAGCAGCTTGAGCGCCTCCTACAATGAGCAGTTCTTC; J: TRBJ2-1; size: .; V: TRBV7-6; D: .
CDR3: CASSPSQLLPQHF; DNA: TGTGCCAGCAGCCCCTCGCAACTTCTGCCCCAGCATTTT; J: TRBJ1-5; size: many; V: TRBV7-2; D: .
CDR3: CSARDVAGLETQYF; DNA: TGCAGTGCTAGAGATGTGGCGGGCCTAGAGACCCAGTACTTC; J: TRBJ2-5; size: many; V: TRBV20-1; D: .
CDR3: CASSYGQINYGYTF; DNA: TGTGCCAGCAGTTATGGACAGATCAACTATGGCTACACCTTC; J: TRBJ1-2; size: few; V: TRBV2; D: .
CDR3: CASRAGANTYEQYF; DNA: TGTGCCAGCAGGGCGGGAGCAAACACCTACGAGCAGTACTTC; J: TRBJ2-7; size: many; V: TRBV7-9; D: TRBD2
CDR3: CASTAGWDRGQYF; DNA: TGTGCCAGCACGGCAGGTTGGGATCGTGGGCAGTACTTC; J: TRBJ2-7; size: .; V: TRBV11-2; D: .
CDR3: CASSLAGPHNEQFF; DNA: TGTGCCAGTAGTCTAGCGGGACCTCACAATGAGCAGTTCTTC; J: TRBJ2-1; size: many; V: TRBV19; D: TRBD2
CDR3: CASSQTPDYEQYF; DNA: TGTGCCAGCTCACAAACCCCAGACTACGAGCAGTACTTC; J: TRBJ2-7; size: many; V: TRBV18; D: .
CDR3: CSGGLWAGPNEQFF; DNA: TGCAGCGGGGGACTGTGGGCAGGGCCTAATGAGCAGTTCTTC; J: TRBJ2-1; size: many; V: TRBV29-1; D: .
CDR3: CASSLGTGGPGDTQYF; DNA: TGTGCCAGCAGCTTAGGGACGGGGGGGCCTGGAGATACGCAGTATTTT; J: TRBJ2-3; size: medium-sized; V: TRBV7-9; D: TRBD2
CDR3: CASSVDPRYGYTF; DNA: TGTGCCAGCAGCGTGGATCCTCGCTATGGCTACACCTTC; J: TRBJ1-2; size: .; V: TRBV11-2; D: .
CDR3: CASSQGPSSSYGYTF; DNA: TGTGCCAGCAGCCAAGGTCCCAGTAGTAGCTATGGCTACACCTTC; J: TRBJ1-2; size: many; V: TRBV3-1; D: .
CDR3: CASSSRTDSYEQYF; DNA: TGTGCCAGCAGCTCCCGGACAGATTCTTACGAGCAGTACTTC; J: TRBJ2-7; size: once; V: TRBV7-2; D: .
CDR3: CASGDRGISGNTIYF; DNA: TGTGCCAGCGGCGATCGAGGTATCTCTGGAAACACCATATATTTT; J: TRBJ1-3; size: few; V: TRBV3-1; D: .
CDR3: CASSHRQDYGYTF; DNA: TGTGCCAGCAGCCACAGACAAGACTATGGCTACACCTTC; J: TRBJ1-2; size: many; V: TRBV5-6; D: .
CDR3: CASSLSQQGGYGYTF; DNA: TGTGCCAGCAGCTTATCACAACAGGGAGGTTATGGCTACACCTTC; J: TRBJ1-2; size: many; V: TRBV7-9; D: .
CDR3: CASSLEPTGETQYF; DNA: TGCGCCAGCAGCTTGGAACCCACTGGGGAGACCCAGTACTTC; J: TRBJ2-5; size: many; V: TRBV5-1; D: .
CDR3: CSVEGTGEQFF; DNA: TGCAGCGTTGAGGGGACCGGTGAGCAGTTCTTC; J: TRBJ2-1; size: many; V: TRBV29-1; D: .
CDR3: CASSLRQGVSREAFF; DNA: TGTGCCAGCAGTCTGAGGCAGGGGGTGTCCAGGGAAGCTTTCTTT; J: TRBJ1-1; size: many; V: TRBV2; D: TRBD1
CDR3: CASSYQTSGANVLTF; DNA: TGTGCCAGCAGTTATCAAACCTCTGGGGCCAACGTCCTGACTTTC; J: TRBJ2-6; size: few; V: TRBV6-6; D: .
CDR3: CSARDLREYGYTF; DNA: TGCAGTGCTAGAGATCTCAGGGAATATGGCTACACCTTC; J: TRBJ1-2; size: many; V: TRBV20-1; D: .
CDR3: CASSLDSTQPYEQYF; DNA: TGTGCCAGCAGCTTGGACTCGACCCAACCCTACGAGCAGTACTTC; J: TRBJ2-7; size: many; V: TRBV7-6; D: .
CDR3: CASRQGSYEQYF; DNA: TGTGCCAGTCGACAGGGGAGCTACGAGCAGTACTTC; J: TRBJ2-7; size: .; V: TRBV3-1; D: TRBD1
CDR3: CSAGQSNTEAFF; DNA: TGCAGTGCTGGACAGTCGAACACTGAAGCTTTCTTT; J: TRBJ1-1; size: many; V: TRBV20-1; D: .
CDR3: CASSLIMGEVYEQYF; DNA: TGCGCCAGCAGCTTAATAATGGGGGAGGTCTACGAGCAGTACTTC; J: TRBJ2-7; size: few; V: TRBV5-1; D: .
CDR3: CASSLDRASTDTQYF; DNA: TGTGCCAGCAGTCTAGACAGGGCTAGCACAGATACGCAGTATTTT; J: TRBJ2-3; size: few; V: TRBV12-3/TRBV12-4; D: TRBD1
CDR3: CASSEGVGTYEQYF; DNA: TGTGCCAGCAGTGAAGGAGTCGGAACCTACGAGCAGTACTTC; J: TRBJ2-7; size: few; V: TRBV2; D: .
CDR3: CASSVRELLGEQFF; DNA: TGTGCCAGCAGCGTGCGGGAGTTGCTGGGTGAGCAGTTCTTC; J: TRBJ2-1; size: many; V: TRBV9; D: TRBD2
CDR3: CASSETARSTEAFF; DNA: TGCGCCAGCAGTGAGACGGCGAGGAGCACTGAAGCTTTCTTT; J: TRBJ1-1; size: many; V: TRBV10-1; D: .
CDR3: CASSYEAGGVTGELLF; DNA: TGTGCCAGCAGTTACGAAGCGGGAGGGGTAACCGGGGAGCTGTTGTTT; J: TRBJ2-2; size: many; V: TRBV6-5; D: TRBD2